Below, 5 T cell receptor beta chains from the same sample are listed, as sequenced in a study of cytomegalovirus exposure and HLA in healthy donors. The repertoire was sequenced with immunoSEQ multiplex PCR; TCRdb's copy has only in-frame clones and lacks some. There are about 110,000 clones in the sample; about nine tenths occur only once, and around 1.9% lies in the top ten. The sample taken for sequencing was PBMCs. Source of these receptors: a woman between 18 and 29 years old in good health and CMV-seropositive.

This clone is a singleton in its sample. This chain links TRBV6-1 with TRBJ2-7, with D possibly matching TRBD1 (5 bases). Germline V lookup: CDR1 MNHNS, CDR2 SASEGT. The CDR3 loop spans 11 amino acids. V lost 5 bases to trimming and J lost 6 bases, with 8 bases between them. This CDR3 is CASSRGGEQYV. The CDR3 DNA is TGTGCCAGCAGTAGGGGCGGCGAGCAGTACGTC.

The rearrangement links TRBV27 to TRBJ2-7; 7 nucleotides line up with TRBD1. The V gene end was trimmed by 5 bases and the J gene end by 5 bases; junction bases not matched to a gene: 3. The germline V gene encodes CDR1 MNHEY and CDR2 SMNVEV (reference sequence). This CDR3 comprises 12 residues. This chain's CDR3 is CASSATGNEQYF. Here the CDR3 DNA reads TGTGCCAGCAGTGCGACAGGGAACGAGCAGTACTTC.

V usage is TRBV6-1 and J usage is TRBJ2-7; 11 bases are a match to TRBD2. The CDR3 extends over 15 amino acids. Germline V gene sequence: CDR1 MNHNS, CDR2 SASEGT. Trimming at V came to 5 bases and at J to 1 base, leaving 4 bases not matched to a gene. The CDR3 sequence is CASSTLAGDSYEQYF. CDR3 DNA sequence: TGTGCCAGCAGTACACTAGCGGGGGATTCCTACGAGCAGTACTTC.

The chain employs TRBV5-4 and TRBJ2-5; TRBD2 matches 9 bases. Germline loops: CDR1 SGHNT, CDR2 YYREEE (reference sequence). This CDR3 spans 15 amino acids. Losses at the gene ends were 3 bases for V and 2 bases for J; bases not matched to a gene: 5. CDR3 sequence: CASSWGLAAQETQYF. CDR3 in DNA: TGTGCCAGCAGCTGGGGACTAGCCGCGCAAGAGACCCAGTACTTC.

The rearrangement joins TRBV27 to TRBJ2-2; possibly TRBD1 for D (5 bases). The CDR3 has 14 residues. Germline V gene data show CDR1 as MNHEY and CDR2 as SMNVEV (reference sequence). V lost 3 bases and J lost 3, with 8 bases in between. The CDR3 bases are TGTGCCAGCAGTTTGGTCAGGGACACCGGGGAGCTGTTTTTT. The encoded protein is CASSLVRDTGELFF.